This TCR beta chain was recorded in a study of CXCR3-negative and CXCR3-positive naive CD8 T cells. The study's findings and limits: In CXCR3-positive naive cells, the TRB CDR3s were more hydrophobic than in CXCR3-negative naive cells.

Naive CD8+ T cells showed CD45RO-CCR7+CD27+CD95-. As to this clonotype: Its antigen is currently unknown.

With UMI labels, 5' RACE was used to prepare the TRB cDNA libraries. Using the 5' RACE reads, TCRdb records one entry per CDR3 protein without DNA. The sample table sets out some 120,000 distinct CDR3 sequences. Material: naive CXCR3+ CD8+ T cells from blood. Specified subset: CD45RO-CCR7+CD27+CD95- naive CD8+ T cells expressing CXCR3 (TNR3+). The receptor comes from a human donor in good health. Some clones in this sample may be carry-over from other donors' samples.

CDR3: CASSADGGEKLFF. The chain recombines TRBV27 with TRBJ1-4; the D gene TCRdb calls, TRBD1, cannot be checked with no DNA. Germline values: CDR1 MNHEY, CDR2 SMNVEV (reference sequence). The CDR3 has 13 residues.